The 29 T cell receptor beta chains below all came from one sample that was sequenced in a study of shared clonotypes between healthy human individuals. Produced via immunoSEQ multiplex PCR; TCRdb's table is partial and in-frame only. The sample includes 550,000 to 850,000 clones, approximately 72% of them seen just once. Sequenced input: memory CD4+ T cells sorted from blood. Subset in this sample: CD45RA-negative fraction. The receptors here all came from a woman aged 25 to 39 in good health.

The chain recombines TRBV6-6 with TRBJ2-7, with TRBD2 identical over 12 bases. Germline trimming cut 6 bases from V and 6 bases from J; bases unmatched to any gene: 9. The CDR3 has 15 amino acids. The V gene's germline CDR1 is MNHNY and CDR2 SVGAGI (reference sequence). CDR3 nucleotides: TGTGCCAGCAGCCTGACTAGCGGGGGATCTGTCGAGCAGTACTTC. Protein product: CASSLTSGGSVEQYF.

The rearrangement links TRBV27 to TRBJ2-1; a weak D match, TRBD1 (6 bases). The CDR3 contains 19 residues. The V gene lost 8 bases and the J gene lost 0 bases, with 26 bases spanning the gap. Germline V gene data show CDR1 as MNHEY and CDR2 as SMNVEV (reference sequence). In DNA, the CDR3 is TGTGCCAGCCGACGTAGGGACACTACTTCGAGGGGCTCCTACAATGAGCAGTTCTTC. The encoded protein is CASRRRDTTSRGSYNEQFF.

The chain couples TRBV7-9 to TRBJ2-1; D unresolved. Germline-derived CDR1 and CDR2 are SEHNR and FQNEAQ (reference sequence). The V end was cut by 0 bases, the J end by 4 bases, with 4 bases between. The CDR3 covers 13 residues. The CDR3 region is CASSLAPYNEQFF. Written as DNA, the CDR3 is TGTGCCAGCAGCTTAGCGCCTTACAATGAGCAGTTCTTC. The whole variable domain, remainder taken from reference TRBV7-9 and TRBJ2-1, is DTGVSQNPRHKITKRGQNVTFRCDPISEHNRLYWYRQTLGQGPEFLTYFQNEAQLEKSRLLSDRFSAERPKGSFSTLEIQRTEQGDSAMYLCASSLAPYNEQFFGPGTRLTVL.

This clone has a handful of counts. The chain employs TRBV20-1 and TRBJ2-2, with 8 positions matching TRBD2. The germline gives CDR1 DFQATT, CDR2 SNEGSKA (reference sequence). V lost 7 bases to trimming and J lost 6 bases; unmatched junction nucleotides: 1. The CDR3 is made up of 11 amino acids. CDR3 sequence: CSVLAAGELFF. The DNA of the CDR3 is TGCAGTGTACTAGCGGCCGGGGAGCTGTTTTTT.

The chain has TRBV11-2 and TRBJ2-7, with D possibly TRBD1 on 6 matching bases. The V end was cut by 5 bases, the J end by 4 bases, with 9 bases between. Germline loops: CDR1 SGHAT, CDR2 FQNNGV. This CDR3 is 12 amino acids long. CDR3 protein: CASSTQGYEQYF. The CDR3 region has the DNA TGTGCCAGCAGCACCCAGGGGTACGAGCAGTACTTC.

The chain has TRBV6-5 and TRBJ1-5, with D possibly TRBD1 on 6 matching bases. V gave up 5 bases and J gave up 6 bases, with 11 bases separating them. The CDR3 loop spans 13 amino acids. Germline loops: CDR1 MNHEY, CDR2 SVGAGI. The CDR3 DNA sequence: TGTGCCAGCAGTAGGGGCAGGGGTCAGCCCCAGCATTTT. It is translated as CASSRGRGQPQHF.

This clone showed up just once. The V and J genes are TRBV5-1 and TRBJ2-7; 12 bases fit TRBD2. The V and J ends lost 4 bases and 0 bases, in that order; junction bases with no gene match: 5. The CDR3 runs 16 residues. Germline CDR1 SGHRS, CDR2 YFSETQ. The CDR3 nucleotides read TGCGCCAGCAGCCGATCGACTAGCGGGAGCTCCTACGAGCAGTACTTC. It encodes CASSRSTSGSSYEQYF.

In this sample, this clone turned up a few times. The chain carries TRBV27 and TRBJ2-5, with 13 bases aligning to TRBD2. V dropped 5 bases and J dropped 1; count of bases not matched to a gene: 4. Per the germline V gene, CDR1 is MNHEY and CDR2 is SMNVEV (reference sequence). The CDR3 has 16 residues. The CDR3 spells CASSRGTSGIQETQYF. In DNA form, the CDR3 reads TGTGCCAGCAGTAGAGGGACTAGCGGGATCCAAGAGACCCAGTACTTC.

This clone was observed once. The chain couples TRBV5-1 to TRBJ1-1, with D possibly matching TRBD1 (6 bases). V was cut by 0 bases and J by 4 bases, with 13 bases left in between. The germline V gene has CDR1 SGHRS and CDR2 YFSETQ. This CDR3 has 15 amino acids. CDR3 in amino acids: CASSLEFGGPTEAFF. The DNA of the CDR3 is TGCGCCAGCAGCTTGGAGTTCGGGGGCCCCACTGAAGCTTTCTTT.

The chain is built from TRBV28 and TRBJ1-3; D is undetermined. V dropped 4 bases and J dropped 2 bases, with 6 bases sitting between them. The germline gives CDR1 MDHEN, CDR2 SYDVKM. The CDR3 has 13 amino acids. The CDR3 sequence: CASSSAPGNTIYF. The CDR3 coding sequence is TGTGCCAGCAGTTCAGCCCCTGGAAACACCATATATTTT.

The rearrangement links TRBV5-1 to TRBJ2-3; the match to TRBD2 covers 7 bases. The CDR3 has 14 amino acids. The trim removed 9 bases at V and 1 base at J, leaving 8 bases unmatched. Germline CDR1 is SGHRS and CDR2 is YFSETQ. The CDR3 loop is CATRGGEGTDTQYF. The CDR3 DNA reads as TGCGCCACCCGGGGAGGGGAGGGCACAGATACGCAGTATTTT.

The rearrangement links TRBV7-3 to TRBJ2-1, with D tentatively TRBD2 (5 bases). V lost 5 bases, J lost 4 bases, and 12 bases lay in between. The germline V gene has CDR1 SGHTA and CDR2 FQGTGA. The CDR3 extends over 14 amino acids. CDR3 nucleotide sequence: TGTGCCAGCAGCCCGGGGAAGGAGTACAATGAGCAGTTCTTC. Its translation is CASSPGKEYNEQFF. The variable domain in full, with the rest retrieved from reference TRBV7-3 and TRBJ2-1, is GAGVSQTPSNKVTEKGKYVELRCDPISGHTALYWYRQSLGQGPEFLIYFQGTGAADDSGLPNDRFFAVRPEGSVSTLKIQRTERGDSAVYLCASSPGKEYNEQFFGPGTRLTVL.

There are a few counts of this clone. This sequence joins TRBV10-1 and TRBJ2-2, with D maybe TRBD2 (8 bases). V lost 8 bases and J 7 bases, leaving 17 bases between the germline ends. This CDR3 has 14 amino acids. From germline, CDR1 is WNHNN and CDR2 SYGVQD (reference sequence). The CDR3, as DNA: TGCGCCAGCGCAGGGGGAAGCGGGAGCGGGGAGCTGTTTTTT. Its translation is CASAGGSGSGELFF.

The chain recombines TRBV6-1 with TRBJ1-6; TRBD1 agrees at 7 bases. V lost 5 bases and J lost 4; bases outside the gene matches: 2. In germline, CDR1 is MNHNS, CDR2 SASEGT. The CDR3 has 14 amino acids. The CDR3 region is CASSRTGYNSPLHF. The CDR3 DNA reads TGTGCCAGCAGTAGGACAGGTTATAATTCACCCCTCCACTTT.

The V gene is TRBV7-6, the J gene TRBJ2-7, with TRBD2 matching over 7 bases. The germline gives CDR1 SGHVS, CDR2 FNYEAQ. The V and J ends lost 2 bases and 3 bases, in that order; junction bases with no gene match: 1. CDR3 size: 13 residues. The CDR3 loop reads CASSLPGGYEQYF. CDR3 nucleotides: TGTGCCAGCAGCTTACCGGGAGGCTACGAGCAGTACTTC.

This chain joins TRBV25-1 and TRBJ2-7, with D possibly called TRBD1 or TRBD2 (6 bases each). V was clipped by 5 bases and J by 7 bases, with 30 bases between them. The V gene's germline CDR1 is MGHDK and CDR2 SYGVNS. CDR3 length equals 18 residues. In nucleotides, the CDR3 is TGTGCCAGCAGTAACCCGTCGGGGGCTGGGAAGGGGGTAGGGGAGCAGTACTTC. Its translation: CASSNPSGAGKGVGEQYF.

The chain links TRBV30 to TRBJ2-1; 14 bases agree with TRBD2. V shed 2 bases and J 7 bases; nucleotides not matched to a gene: 4. From germline, CDR1 is GTSNPN and CDR2 SVGIG (reference sequence). This CDR3 has 15 residues. CDR3 sequence reads: CAWSRTSGRNNEQFF. As DNA, the CDR3 is TGTGCCTGGAGTAGGACTAGCGGGAGGAATAATGAGCAGTTCTTC.

The chain recombines TRBV18 with TRBJ2-3, with 8 bases identical to TRBD1. V lost 3 bases and J lost 5; bases outside the gene matches: 10. Per germline, CDR1 KGHSH and CDR2 LQKENI. This CDR3 spans 16 amino acids. The CDR3 sequence is CASSPAQGAVGDTQYF. DNA of the CDR3: TGTGCCAGCTCACCCGCCCAGGGGGCAGTGGGAGATACGCAGTATTTT.

The V gene is TRBV28, the J gene TRBJ2-7; D may be TRBD1 or TRBD2 (5 bases each). CDR3 length: 15 amino acids. The germline gives CDR1 MDHEN, CDR2 SYDVKM. V shed 8 bases and J shed 5 bases, with 22 bases lying between them. CDR3 coding DNA: TGTGCCAGCCTCCAAAGGCGAAGGGGCGGGCACGAGCAGTACTTC. It yields the protein CASLQRRRGGHEQYF.

The V call is TRBV6-5, the J call TRBJ2-7; perhaps TRBD2 as D (6 bases). This CDR3 is 12 amino acids long. Per germline, CDR1 MNHEY and CDR2 SVGAGI. V dropped 4 bases and J dropped 4 bases, with 8 bases sitting between them. This CDR3 reads CASSWGEYEQYF. CDR3 DNA: TGTGCCAGCAGTTGGGGGGAGTACGAGCAGTACTTC.

The chain couples TRBV4-1 to TRBJ2-3, with unresolved D. Germline V gives CDR1 MGHRA, CDR2 YSYEKL. The CDR3 runs 12 residues. Trimming removed 0 bases from V and 11 bases from J, with 9 bases in between. CDR3 region: CASSQDVALQYF. CDR3 in DNA: TGCGCCAGCAGCCAAGATGTGGCTCTGCAGTATTTT.

This clone has a single count. The chain uses TRBV7-8 and TRBJ2-1, with 8 bases matching TRBD2. The CDR3 extends over 15 amino acids. The germline gives CDR1 SGHVS, CDR2 FQNEAQ. V lost 3 bases and J lost 4; bases outside the gene matches: 5. In nucleotides, the CDR3 is TGTGCCAGCAGCTTCGGGACTAGGACGTACAATGAGCAGTTCTTC. Its protein is CASSFGTRTYNEQFF.

The genes are TRBV9 and TRBJ2-3; D may be TRBD1 (6 bases). Germline V gene lookup returns CDR1 SGDLS and CDR2 YYNGEE. The CDR3 is made up of 16 amino acids. V shed 0 bases and J shed 2 bases, with 13 bases lying between them. The CDR3 nucleotides are TGTGCCAGCAGCGTAGGGCAGGGGTGGGACACAGATACGCAGTATTTT. Translation gives CASSVGQGWDTDTQYF.

Regarding this clone: Other nucleotide sequences in the sample specify the same CDR3. The genes are TRBV6-1 and TRBJ1-1; D possibly corresponds to TRBD1 (5 bases). The V and J ends lost 5 bases and 4 bases respectively, with 11 bases between them. In germline, CDR1 is MNHNS, CDR2 SASEGT. The CDR3 sequence is 13 residues long. CDR3 coding DNA: TGTGCCAGCAGTTCAACCGGGGGCACTGAAGCTTTCTTT. Translated: CASSSTGGTEAFF.

The J gene is TRBJ2-1, the V gene TRBV19; TRBD2 is a possible D gene (6 bases). The CDR3 length is 18 residues. The V gene lost 5 bases and the J gene lost 7 bases, with 27 bases spanning the gap. CDR1 is LNHDA and CDR2 is SQIVND in the germline V gene (reference sequence). The CDR3 coding sequence is TGTGCCAGTAGTGAGCGCCTCTTCCGGGAGACCCCCCAAAATGAGCAGTTCTTC. Translation: CASSERLFRETPQNEQFF.

The J gene is TRBJ1-1, the V gene TRBV27; the match to TRBD1 covers 12 bases. Trimming took 6 bases from V and 6 from J; bases not matched to a gene: 8. This CDR3 is 15 amino acids long. In germline, CDR1 is MNHEY, CDR2 SMNVEV (reference sequence). CDR3 amino acids: CASRYLGTGGPEAFF. In nucleotides, the CDR3 is TGTGCCAGCAGATACCTAGGGACAGGGGGCCCTGAAGCTTTCTTT.

The V call is TRBV11-2, the J call TRBJ2-7, with a tentative D call TRBD2 (6 bases). Germline CDR1 and CDR2: SGHAT and FQNNGV. With 6 bases removed from V and 0 bases from J, the gap between germline ends came to 18 bases. This CDR3 comprises 16 residues. In DNA, the CDR3 is TGTGCCAGCAGACCCTTCGGAGGAGGGAGCTCCTACGAGCAGTACTTC. It specifies CASRPFGGGSSYEQYF.

V gene TRBV5-1 combines with J gene TRBJ1-2; 11 bases align to TRBD1. J was trimmed by 1 base and V by 4 bases; bases with no gene match: 6. CDR1 is SGHRS and CDR2 is YFSETQ in the germline V gene. The CDR3 spans 16 residues. CDR3 DNA sequence: TGCGCCAGCAGCGCCGGACAGGGGGCGATTAACTATGGCTACACCTTC. Amino acid sequence: CASSAGQGAINYGYTF.

The chain uses TRBV19 and TRBJ1-1, with 9 nucleotides matching TRBD1. This CDR3 is built from 14 residues. CDR1 and CDR2 from the germline V gene are LNHDA and SQIVND (reference sequence). Trimming cost V 6 bases and J 5 bases; bases outside gene matches: 7. This CDR3 reads CASSLDRGGTEAFF. In nucleotides, the CDR3 is TGTGCCAGTAGCTTGGACAGGGGTGGTACTGAAGCTTTCTTT.